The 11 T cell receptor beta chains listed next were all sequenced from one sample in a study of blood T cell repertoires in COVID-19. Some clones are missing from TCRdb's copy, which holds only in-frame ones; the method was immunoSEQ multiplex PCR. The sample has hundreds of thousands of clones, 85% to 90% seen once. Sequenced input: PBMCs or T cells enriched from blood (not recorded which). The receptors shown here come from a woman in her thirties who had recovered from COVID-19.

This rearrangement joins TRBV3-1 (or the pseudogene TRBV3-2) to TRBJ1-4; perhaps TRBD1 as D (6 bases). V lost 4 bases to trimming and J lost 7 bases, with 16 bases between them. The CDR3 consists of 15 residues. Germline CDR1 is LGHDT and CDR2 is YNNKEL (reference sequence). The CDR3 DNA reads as TGTGCCAGCAGCCCTTCGGGGGGCGCGGGTGAAAAACTGTTTTTT. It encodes CASSPSGGAGEKLFF.

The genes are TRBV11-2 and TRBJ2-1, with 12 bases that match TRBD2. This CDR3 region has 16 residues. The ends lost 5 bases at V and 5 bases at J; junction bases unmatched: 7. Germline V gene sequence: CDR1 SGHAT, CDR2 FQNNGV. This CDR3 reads CASSPTTSGGNNEQFF. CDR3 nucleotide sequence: TGTGCCAGCAGCCCCACAACTAGCGGGGGGAACAATGAGCAGTTCTTC.

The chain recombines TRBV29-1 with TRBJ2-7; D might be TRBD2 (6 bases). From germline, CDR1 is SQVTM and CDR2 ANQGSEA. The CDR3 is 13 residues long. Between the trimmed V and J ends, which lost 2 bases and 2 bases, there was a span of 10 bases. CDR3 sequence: CSVELTSPYEQYF. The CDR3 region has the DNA TGCAGCGTTGAATTGACTAGTCCCTACGAGCAGTACTTC.

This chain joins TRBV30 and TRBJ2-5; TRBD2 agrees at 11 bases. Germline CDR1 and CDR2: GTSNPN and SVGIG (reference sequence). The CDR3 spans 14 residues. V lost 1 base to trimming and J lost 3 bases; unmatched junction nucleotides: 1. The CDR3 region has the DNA TGTGCCTGGAGTGCGGGACTAGCGGAAGAGACCCAGTACTTC. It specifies CAWSAGLAEETQYF.

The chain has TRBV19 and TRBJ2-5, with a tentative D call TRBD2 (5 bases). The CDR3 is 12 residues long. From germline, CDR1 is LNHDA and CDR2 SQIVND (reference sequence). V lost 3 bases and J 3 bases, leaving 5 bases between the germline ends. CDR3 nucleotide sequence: TGTGCCAGTAGTATCGGGAAAGAGACCCAGTACTTC. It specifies CASSIGKETQYF.

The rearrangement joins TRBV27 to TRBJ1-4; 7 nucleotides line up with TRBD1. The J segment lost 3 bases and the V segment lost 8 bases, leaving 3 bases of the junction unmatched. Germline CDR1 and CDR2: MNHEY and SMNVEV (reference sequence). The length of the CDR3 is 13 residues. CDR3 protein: CASGGQPNEKLFF. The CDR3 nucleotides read TGTGCCAGCGGGGGACAGCCTAATGAAAAACTGTTTTTT.

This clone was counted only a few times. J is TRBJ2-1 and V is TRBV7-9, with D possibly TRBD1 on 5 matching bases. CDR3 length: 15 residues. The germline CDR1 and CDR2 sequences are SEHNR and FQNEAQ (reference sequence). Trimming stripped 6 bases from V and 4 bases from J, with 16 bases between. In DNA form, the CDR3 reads TGTGCCAGCAGGACCAGGGAATCGGCGTACAATGAGCAGTTCTTC. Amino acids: CASRTRESAYNEQFF.

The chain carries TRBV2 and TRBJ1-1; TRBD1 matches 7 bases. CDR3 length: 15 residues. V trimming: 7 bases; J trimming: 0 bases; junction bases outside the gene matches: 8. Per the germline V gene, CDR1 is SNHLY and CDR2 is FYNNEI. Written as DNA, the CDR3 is TGTGCCAGCAATCCGGGACAGATGATGAACACTGAAGCTTTCTTT. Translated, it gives CASNPGQMMNTEAFF.

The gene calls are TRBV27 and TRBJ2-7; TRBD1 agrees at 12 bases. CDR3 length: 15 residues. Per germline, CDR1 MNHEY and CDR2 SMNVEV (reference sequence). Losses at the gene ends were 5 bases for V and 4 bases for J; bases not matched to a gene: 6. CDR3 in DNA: TGTGCCAGCAGTCCAGGGACAGGGGGCTGGTACGAGCAGTACTTC. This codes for CASSPGTGGWYEQYF.

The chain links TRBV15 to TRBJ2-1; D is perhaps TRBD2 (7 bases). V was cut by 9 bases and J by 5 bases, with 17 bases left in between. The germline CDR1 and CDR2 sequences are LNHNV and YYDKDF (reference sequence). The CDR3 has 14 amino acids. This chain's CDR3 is CATRGVAGHNEQFF. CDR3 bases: TGTGCCACGAGGGGGGTAGCGGGTCACAATGAGCAGTTCTTC.

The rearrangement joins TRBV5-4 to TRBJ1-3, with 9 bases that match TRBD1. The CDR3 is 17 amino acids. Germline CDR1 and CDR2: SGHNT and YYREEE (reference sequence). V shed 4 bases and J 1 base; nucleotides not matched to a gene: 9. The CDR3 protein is CASSPTPTGGSGNTIYF. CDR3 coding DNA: TGTGCCAGCAGCCCCACCCCGACAGGGGGATCTGGAAACACCATATATTTT.